This T cell receptor (beta chain) stems from a study of blood T cell repertoires in COVID-19. CDR3 size: 15 residues. Germline values: CDR1 SGHVS, CDR2 FQNEAQ. The ends were cut back, 7 bases at V and 2 bases at J, with 15 bases in the middle. Libraries were prepared by immunoSEQ multiplex PCR; TCRdb keeps only in-frame clonotypes and omits some of them. This sample has approximately 470,000 clones, with roughly 88% found just once. This sequence was found in a human donor in a cohort sampled during active COVID-19. This chain uses TRBV7-8 with TRBJ2-1, with D possibly being TRBD1 (6 bases). Sequencing input: peripheral blood. The CDR3 protein is CASNTHRVPYNEQFF. CDR3 sequence (DNA): TGTGCCAGCAACACACACAGGGTCCCCTACAATGAGCAGTTCTTC.